This T cell receptor (beta chain) originates from a study of blood T cell repertoires in COVID-19. Study-level background: The samples span acute and convalescent COVID-19 from the United States, Italy and Spain.

Germline trimming cut 1 base from V and 2 bases from J; bases unmatched to any gene: 11. CDR3 length: 18 amino acids. CDR1 is SGHNT and CDR2 is YENEEA in the germline V gene. Original processing methods: Reference gene primer amplification gave estimated nucleated cell counts. The method was immunoSEQ multiplex PCR; TCRdb's version includes in-frame clones alone and lacks a portion of them. That table supplies the V and J calls and clone size; D and trimming were determined from the DNA. The sample lists 150,000 to 200,000 clones, about 85% seen once, with over 3% in the top ten. The origin of this receptor is a human donor with acute or convalescent COVID-19. The donor label of this sample is uncertain. Sample: peripheral blood. The V call is TRBV11-3, the J call TRBJ2-1; 7 nucleotides agree with TRBD1. CDR3 residues: CASSLVVYGTDPYNEQFF. The CDR3 DNA follows: TGTGCCAGCAGCTTAGTAGTCTATGGGACAGACCCCTACAATGAGCAGTTCTTC.